These T cell receptor beta chains were read from a single sample in a study of Tregs in tolerant kidney transplant recipients. TCRdb's table, derived via immunoSEQ multiplex PCR, lists solely in-frame clones and lacks some. The sample contains fewer than 80,000 clones, roughly nine tenths of which appear only once. The specimen comprised CD4+ T cells from blood, sampled before the transplant. The receptors derive from a human donor who received a combined kidney and bone marrow transplant. CDR3s include the opening cysteine and the closing phenylalanine or tryptophan. The order of the fields is V gene, CDR3 length, J gene, D gene, clone size, CDR3 protein, CDR3 DNA. A D gene is named only where the DNA matches it firmly. Expanded clones get a size class; other rows say once, few or many, or leave the size out.

>TRBV16|16|TRBJ2-1|TRBD2|NA
CASSQTSGPSYNEQFF
TGTGCCAGCAGCCAGACTAGCGGGCCCTCCTACAATGAGCAGTTCTTC
>TRBV9|15|TRBJ1-2|TRBD1|NA
CASSPGTDNLYGYTF
TGTGCCAGCAGCCCCGGGACAGACAACCTCTATGGCTACACCTTC
>TRBV27|15|TRBJ2-1|TRBD1|NA
CASRTIGTGGFEQFF
TGTGCCAGCAGAACTATAGGGACAGGGGGCTTTGAGCAGTTCTTC
>TRBV16|16|TRBJ2-5|TRBD2|NA
CASSHGRGPSQETQYF
TGTGCCAGCAGCCACGGGAGGGGTCCTTCTCAAGAGACCCAGTACTTC
>TRBV28|13|TRBJ1-1|NA|NA
CASSLYKNTEAFF
TGTGCCAGCAGTTTATACAAGAACACTGAAGCTTTCTTT
>TRBV30|16|TRBJ2-7|NA|NA
CAWSVRGAGLSYEQYF
TGTGCCTGGAGTGTACGTGGGGCAGGATTGTCCTACGAGCAGTACTTC
>TRBV11-2|16|TRBJ1-2|NA|NA
CASSFAGGILNYGYTF
TGTGCCAGCAGCTTCGCGGGGGGGATCCTTAACTATGGCTACACCTTC
>TRBV7-2|15|TRBJ1-3|NA|NA
CASSRLDRAGNTIYF
TGTGCCAGCAGCAGATTAGACAGAGCTGGAAACACCATATATTTT
>TRBV2|14|TRBJ2-3|NA|NA
CASRSRGRIDTQYF
TGTGCCAGCAGATCCCGGGGGAGGATTGATACGCAGTATTTT
>TRBV5-1|18|TRBJ1-5|NA|once
CASSAPTAEDNSNQPQHF
TGCGCCAGCAGCGCACCTACAGCTGAAGACAATAGCAATCAGCCCCAGCATTTT
>TRBV30|15|TRBJ2-7|TRBD2|NA
CAWSVKSAGSYEQYF
TGTGCCTGGAGTGTAAAATCAGCGGGATCCTACGAGCAGTACTTC
>TRBV6-1|14|TRBJ1-1|TRBD1|NA
CASRPGQTNTEAFF
TGTGCCAGCAGACCGGGACAGACGAACACTGAAGCTTTCTTT
>TRBV28|18|TRBJ1-5|NA|NA
CASSFPRQAVRSDRPQHF
TGTGCCAGCAGTTTCCCCCGACAGGCGGTGCGCAGCGATCGGCCCCAGCATTTT
>TRBV5-1|13|TRBJ1-4|NA|NA
CASSFEGAEKLFF
TGCGCCAGCAGCTTTGAAGGGGCTGAAAAACTGTTTTTT
>TRBV5-4|16|TRBJ2-4|NA|NA
CASSPGSGLAKNIQYF
TGTGCCAGCAGCCCAGGCTCAGGGTTGGCCAAAAACATTCAGTACTTC
>TRBV28|14|TRBJ2-5|NA|NA
CASSLFPGQETQYF
TGTGCCAGCAGTTTATTTCCGGGGCAAGAGACCCAGTACTTC
>TRBV9|15|TRBJ2-3|TRBD1|NA
CASSPGRQGADTQYF
TGTGCCAGCAGCCCGGGAAGACAGGGGGCAGATACGCAGTATTTT
>TRBV7-6|13|TRBJ2-7|NA|NA
CASSSLSRYEQYF
TGTGCCAGCAGCTCCCTTTCGCGCTACGAGCAGTACTTC
>TRBV27|18|TRBJ2-7|TRBD2|NA
CASSRTSGGPGFAGEQYF
TGTGCCAGCAGTCGGACTAGCGGAGGACCGGGGTTTGCTGGGGAGCAGTACTTC
>TRBV5-5|14|TRBJ1-5|NA|once
CASSLEQGNQPQHF
TGTGCCAGCAGCTTGGAACAGGGCAATCAGCCCCAGCATTTT
>TRBV7-3|14|TRBJ2-5|NA|few
CASSPSAGGETQYF
TGTGCCAGCAGCCCATCCGCAGGAGGGGAGACCCAGTACTTC
>TRBV10-3|15|TRBJ2-3|TRBD2|NA
CAISESAGDTDTQYF
TGTGCCATCAGTGAGTCAGCGGGGGACACAGATACGCAGTATTTT
>TRBV15|13|TRBJ2-2|NA|NA
CATSRGEVGELFF
TGTGCCACCAGCAGAGGGGAGGTCGGGGAGCTGTTTTTT
>TRBV5-1|15|TRBJ2-7|TRBD1|NA
CASSNGQVNPYEQYF
TGCGCCAGCAGCAACGGACAGGTGAACCCCTACGAGCAGTACTTC
>TRBV27|19|TRBJ1-5|TRBD1|NA
CASSFVGAPGQDSNQPQHF
TGTGCCAGCAGTTTTGTCGGCGCCCCCGGACAGGATAGCAATCAGCCCCAGCATTTT
>TRBV5-1|16|TRBJ2-3|TRBD2|NA
CASSLGLAESTDTQYF
TGCGCCAGCAGCTTGGGACTAGCGGAAAGCACAGATACGCAGTATTTT
>TRBV7-2|12|TRBJ2-3|NA|NA
CASSSQGGTQYF
TGTGCCAGCAGCTCCCAGGGGGGTACGCAGTATTTT
>TRBV2|16|TRBJ2-1|TRBD1|NA
CASTLDRSSSYNEQFF
TGTGCCAGCACCTTGGACAGGTCGAGCTCCTACAATGAGCAGTTCTTC
>TRBV5-1|16|TRBJ2-7|TRBD1|once
CASSQRGTGGSYEQYF
TGCGCCAGCAGTCAGCGTGGGACAGGGGGCTCCTACGAGCAGTACTTC
>TRBV11-2|14|TRBJ1-2|TRBD1|NA
CASSLDRLDYGYTF
TGTGCCAGCAGCTTGGACAGGTTGGACTATGGCTACACCTTC
>TRBV28|13|TRBJ2-4|TRBD2|NA
CASTMAGVNIQYF
TGTGCCAGCACGATGGCGGGAGTAAACATTCAGTACTTC
>TRBV19|16|TRBJ1-5|NA|NA
CASRHTRGGSNQPQHF
TGTGCCAGTAGACATACCCGGGGAGGGAGCAATCAGCCCCAGCATTTT
>TRBV10-3|16|TRBJ1-2|NA|NA
CAIRSPMVEATDGYTF
TGTGCCATCAGGAGTCCCATGGTGGAGGCTACGGATGGCTACACCTTC
>TRBV7-2|15|TRBJ2-7|TRBD1|NA
CASSLDRDRTYEQYF
TGTGCCAGCAGCTTAGATCGGGACAGGACCTACGAGCAGTACTTC
>TRBV28|11|TRBJ1-2|TRBD1|NA
CAGTGVYGYTF
TGTGCCGGGACAGGGGTCTATGGCTACACCTTC
>TRBV30|13|TRBJ2-3|NA|NA
CAWSVLPPDTQYF
TGTGCCTGGAGTGTACTCCCCCCAGATACGCAGTATTTT
>TRBV5-1|14|TRBJ2-1|NA|NA
CASSLQEVYNEQFF
TGCGCCAGCAGCTTGCAGGAGGTCTACAATGAGCAGTTCTTC